This TCR beta chain originates from a study of T cells in Graves' hyperthyroidism and ophthalmopathy. Overall study context: Specimen type is peripheral blood, collected at initial diagnosis prior to any treatment. Notes on the study in general: Expanded thyroid clonotypes (above 0.001) were mostly also found in blood.

A note on this clonotype: Its antigen is as yet unknown. A read error is possible here, since a much larger clone lies one base away.

The V gene's germline CDR1 is SNHLY and CDR2 FYNNEI. Trimming at V came to 2 bases and at J to 10 bases, leaving 7 bases not matched to a gene. The CDR3 is 15 residues long. TCR beta CDR3 regions were amplified from RNA transcripts. The TCR CDR3 first-round RT-PCR relied on the HTBI primer set. TCRdb processed the multiplex PCR reads anew with MiXCR; each CDR3 protein has one entry. The top ten clones hold 35% to 45% of a sample with 350,000 to 400,000 distinct CDR3 sequences, 18% of them seen once. This sequence was found in a man younger than 35 with Graves' ophthalmopathy. The sample comprised blood. The V call is TRBV2, the J call TRBJ2-1, with 11 bases fitting TRBD1. CDR3 in amino acids: CASSEQDRGRFEQFF. The CDR3 nucleotides read TGTGCCAGCAGTGAACAGGACAGGGGGCGCTTCGAGCAGTTCTTC. Using reference TRBV2 and TRBJ2-1 for the parts outside the CDR3, the full variable domain is EPEVTQTPSHQVTQMGQEVILRCVPISNHLYFYWYRQILGQKVEFLVSFYNNEISEKSEIFDDQFSVERPDGSNFTLKIRSTKLEDSAMYFCASSEQDRGRFEQFFGPGTRLTVL.